These 10 T cell receptor beta chains were all obtained from the same sample, sequenced in a study of blood T cell repertoires in COVID-19. Profiled with immunoSEQ multiplex PCR; TCRdb holds only in-frame clones, not every one. The sample yields under 150,000 clones, about four fifths seen once. The source material was peripheral blood. These receptors all stem from a woman in her sixties with acute or convalescent COVID-19.

There are a few counts of this clone. CDR3 amino acids: CASSQEQEDTQYF. CDR3 sequence (DNA): TGTGCCAGCAGCCAAGAACAGGAGGATACGCAGTATTTT. V is TRBV3-1 (or the pseudogene TRBV3-2) and J is TRBJ2-3; perhaps TRBD1 as D (5 bases). CDR3 size: 13 residues. Germline V gene lookup returns CDR1 LGHDT and CDR2 YNNKEL (reference sequence). The ends were cut back, 0 bases at V and 6 bases at J, with 7 bases in the middle.

This rearrangement joins TRBV20-1 to TRBJ2-2; 9 positions agree with TRBD2. The length of the CDR3 is 15 residues. V shed 6 bases, J shed 2 bases, and the junction held 7 bases outside the gene matches. Germline-derived CDR1 and CDR2 are DFQATT and SNEGSKA (reference sequence). The CDR3 DNA is TGCAGTGCGAGTCGGGGACTAGCCAACACCGGGGAGCTGTTTTTT. It is translated as CSASRGLANTGELFF.

The chain couples TRBV29-1 to TRBJ2-1, with 9 bases matching TRBD2. The CDR3 covers 14 residues. The V gene's germline CDR1 is SQVTM and CDR2 ANQGSEA. J was trimmed by 6 bases and V by 3 bases; bases with no gene match: 6. The CDR3 coding sequence is TGCAGCGTTGACGGGACTAGCCCGATCAATGAGCAGTTCTTC. It translates to CSVDGTSPINEQFF.

The chain couples TRBV6-5 to TRBJ1-6; the match to TRBD1 covers 9 bases. J was trimmed by 7 bases and V by 0 bases; bases with no gene match: 4. Germline CDR1 reads MNHEY; CDR2 reads SVGAGI. CDR3 length equals 16 residues. The CDR3 coding sequence is TGTGCCAGCAGTTACTCTGGCGGGACAGGGAATTCACCCCTCCACTTT. Protein: CASSYSGGTGNSPLHF.

This chain connects TRBV7-2 to TRBJ2-7; a weak D match, TRBD2 (6 bases). Germline V gene lookup returns CDR1 SGHTA and CDR2 FQGNSA. The CDR3 spans 15 residues. V gave up 5 bases and J gave up 0 bases, with 14 bases separating them. CDR3 in DNA: TGTGCCAGCAGCAATAGCGGAGGCCCCTCCTACGAGCAGTACTTC. Its translation is CASSNSGGPSYEQYF.

The chain uses TRBV7-2 and TRBJ2-7; TRBD2 might be the D (6 bases). From germline, CDR1 is SGHTA and CDR2 FQGNSA. There are 15 residues in the CDR3. Trimming stripped 4 bases from V and 4 bases from J, with 17 bases between. CDR3: CASSSRDHGGYEQYF. The DNA of the CDR3 is TGTGCCAGCAGCTCCCGGGACCACGGAGGGTACGAGCAGTACTTC.

The rearrangement uses TRBV6-5 and TRBJ2-7; tentatively, D is TRBD2 (5 bases). V lost 2 bases and J 7 bases, leaving 15 bases between the germline ends. CDR1 is MNHEY, CDR2 SVGAGI, per germline. The CDR3 has 14 residues. CDR3 nucleotides: TGTGCCAGCAGTTACGCGACTGGAACGGGGGAGCAGTACTTC. Translated, it gives CASSYATGTGEQYF.

This sequence joins TRBV12-3 or TRBV12-4 and TRBJ1-1; unclear D gene. The CDR3 totals 13 residues. The V gene lost 8 bases and the J gene lost 0 bases, with 10 bases spanning the gap. The DNA for the CDR3 is TGTGCCAGCGGTAAGGCGGTGAACACTGAAGCTTTCTTT. The encoded protein is CASGKAVNTEAFF.

V usage is TRBV11-3 and J usage is TRBJ2-1; 11 positions agree with TRBD2. Germline CDR1 reads SGHNT; CDR2 reads YENEEA. J lost 9 bases, V lost 5 bases, and 9 bases had no gene match. The CDR3 is 15 residues long. This CDR3 reads CASSPRLAGNSEQFF. CDR3 bases: TGTGCCAGCAGCCCTCGACTAGCGGGAAATAGTGAGCAGTTCTTC.

The V call is TRBV4-1, the J call TRBJ1-4; D ambiguous. V lost 3 bases and J 0 bases, leaving 8 bases between the germline ends. The CDR3 totals 15 residues. Germline CDR1 and CDR2: MGHRA and YSYEKL. For the CDR3, the DNA is TGCGCCAGCAGCCAGTCACAGTCAACTAATGAAAAACTGTTTTTT. Translating it yields CASSQSQSTNEKLFF.